The 14 T cell receptor beta chains below were found in one sample sequenced in a study of T-cell reconstitution after alpha-beta-depleted transplantation in children. Preparing the TCRbeta library involved the use of unique molecular identifiers. Each CDR3 protein gets one entry after TCRdb re-called the PCR reads with MiXCR. The sample contains about a million distinct CDR3 sequences, about 31% of which appear only once. The sample was PBMCs, mostly from graft donor cells, taken 360 days after TCRalphabeta/CD19-depleted stem cell transplant. The receptors originated from a boy under two years old who had a stem cell transplant for SCID, so the T cells may come from the graft donor.

The rearrangement links TRBV20-1 to TRBJ1-4; the match to TRBD1 covers 8 bases. Looked up from germline, CDR1 is DFQATT and CDR2 is SNEGSKA (reference sequence). J lost 0 bases, V lost 1 base, and 4 bases had no gene match. The CDR3 contains 16 residues. CDR3 residues: CSARARGPSTNEKLFF. CDR3 bases: TGCAGTGCTAGAGCCAGGGGGCCCTCAACTAATGAAAAACTGTTTTTT.

This clonotype was observed a handful of times. This sequence joins TRBV9 and TRBJ2-2; the D call may be TRBD1 or TRBD2 (5 bases each). The V gene's germline CDR1 is SGDLS and CDR2 YYNGEE. V was clipped by 0 bases and J by 6 bases, with 12 bases between them. This CDR3 has 15 residues. DNA of the CDR3: TGTGCCAGCAGCGTAGTTGGGACCTGGGCCGGGGAGCTGTTTTTT. This codes for CASSVVGTWAGELFF.

The chain's CDR3 is CSASEPTGDPDTQYF. The CDR3 DNA sequence: TGCAGTGCTAGTGAGCCTACAGGGGATCCAGATACGCAGTATTTT. The genes are TRBV20-1 and TRBJ2-3, with TRBD1 identical over 7 bases. CDR3 size: 15 residues. The ends lost 3 bases at V and 4 bases at J; junction bases unmatched: 10. Germline CDR1 DFQATT, CDR2 SNEGSKA (reference sequence).

The chain carries TRBV5-5 and TRBJ2-7; perhaps TRBD1 as D (6 bases). Per germline, CDR1 SGHKS and CDR2 YYEKEE (reference sequence). The V end was cut by 0 bases, the J end by 3 bases, with 13 bases between. The CDR3 loop spans 15 amino acids. Written as DNA, the CDR3 is TGTGCCAGCAGCTTGGTCCCAGGGGTACACTACGAGCAGTACTTC. It translates to CASSLVPGVHYEQYF.

This clonotype appeared a few times. The chain's CDR3 is CASKDLSGANVLTF. The CDR3 nucleotides read TGTGCCAGCAAGGACCTCTCTGGGGCCAACGTCCTGACTTTC. V and J are TRBV3-1 and TRBJ2-6; D not resolved. The V end was cut by 7 bases, the J end by 0 bases, with 7 bases between. Germline V gene data show CDR1 as LGHDT and CDR2 as YNNKEL (reference sequence). The CDR3 has 14 amino acids.

J is TRBJ2-3 and V is TRBV5-1; D call uncertain. This CDR3 spans 13 amino acids. Trimming took off 1 base at V and 6 bases at J, with 9 bases between the two ends. Germline CDR1 and CDR2: SGHRS and YFSETQ. The CDR3 DNA is TGCGCCAGCAGCTTGCAGGCCGACGATACGCAGTATTTT. Amino acids: CASSLQADDTQYF.

The chain joins TRBV28 to TRBJ2-7, with TRBD1 identical over 10 bases. This CDR3 has 18 residues. Germline-derived CDR1 and CDR2 are MDHEN and SYDVKM. The J segment lost 3 bases and the V segment lost 2 bases, leaving 13 bases of the junction unmatched. This CDR3 reads CASSLRPVWTGGGYEQYF. The CDR3, as DNA: TGTGCCAGCAGTTTAAGGCCGGTATGGACAGGGGGAGGCTACGAGCAGTACTTC.

The chain employs TRBV6-2 or TRBV6-3 and TRBJ2-3, with 7 bases fitting TRBD1. CDR3 length: 14 residues. Germline-derived CDR1 and CDR2 are MNHEY and SVGEGT. J was trimmed by 2 bases and V by 6 bases; bases with no gene match: 5. The chain's CDR3 is CASRKGQITDTQYF. CDR3 in DNA: TGTGCCAGCAGAAAGGGACAGATCACAGATACGCAGTATTTT.

The chain has TRBV28 and TRBJ2-7, with D possibly being TRBD1 or TRBD2 (6 bases each). The germline V gene has CDR1 MDHEN and CDR2 SYDVKM. Trimming removed 9 bases from V and 2 bases from J, with 14 bases in between. This CDR3 region has 13 residues. CDR3 sequence: CARGRGQAYEQYF. The CDR3 DNA reads as TGTGCCAGGGGTCGGGGGCAGGCCTACGAGCAGTACTTC.

The genes are TRBV7-2 and TRBJ1-5, with no clear D. V was clipped by 4 bases and J by 11 bases, with 15 bases between them. From germline, CDR1 is SGHTA and CDR2 FQGNSA. CDR3 size: 13 residues. The CDR3 reads CASSSSPGGSQHF. The CDR3 DNA follows: TGTGCCAGCAGCTCCTCTCCCGGTGGATCCCAGCATTTT.

CDR3: CASSQDFGGRTDTQYF. In nucleotides, the CDR3 is TGTGCCAGCAGCCAGGATTTCGGGGGGCGCACAGATACGCAGTATTTT. The chain recombines TRBV4-2 with TRBJ2-3; weak D call: TRBD2 (7 bases). Germline values: CDR1 LGHNA, CDR2 YNFKEQ. This CDR3 has 16 residues. The germline V and J ends were trimmed by 3 bases and 1 base, with 14 bases remaining between them.

The CDR3 sequence: CASSEGPGQTAGELFF. The CDR3 region has the DNA TGTGCCAGCAGCGAGGGCCCGGGACAGACCGCCGGGGAGCTGTTTTTT. The chain is built from TRBV9 and TRBJ2-2; TRBD1 aligns across 7 bases. The ends lost 3 bases at V and 6 bases at J; junction bases unmatched: 11. The CDR3 runs to 16 residues. Germline loops: CDR1 SGDLS, CDR2 YYNGEE.

Only one count was recorded for this clonotype. V usage is TRBV4-3 and J usage is TRBJ2-3, with a weak D call TRBD2 (6 bases). The CDR3 extends over 18 amino acids. The V gene's germline CDR1 is LGHNA and CDR2 YSLEER. Trimming pared 0 bases from V and 2 bases from J, leaving 18 bases between. CDR3 loop: CASSQEAPEGGFTDTQYF. CDR3 sequence (DNA): TGCGCCAGCAGCCAAGAGGCCCCCGAAGGAGGGTTCACAGATACGCAGTATTTT.

The chain carries TRBV12-3 or TRBV12-4 and TRBJ1-2, with a possible D match to TRBD1 (5 bases). The CDR3 loop spans 12 amino acids. Trimming removed 6 bases from V and 4 bases from J, with 9 bases in between. The CDR3 DNA reads as TGTGCCAGCAGGTGGGGGGGCTATGGCTACACCTTC. It translates to CASRWGGYGYTF.